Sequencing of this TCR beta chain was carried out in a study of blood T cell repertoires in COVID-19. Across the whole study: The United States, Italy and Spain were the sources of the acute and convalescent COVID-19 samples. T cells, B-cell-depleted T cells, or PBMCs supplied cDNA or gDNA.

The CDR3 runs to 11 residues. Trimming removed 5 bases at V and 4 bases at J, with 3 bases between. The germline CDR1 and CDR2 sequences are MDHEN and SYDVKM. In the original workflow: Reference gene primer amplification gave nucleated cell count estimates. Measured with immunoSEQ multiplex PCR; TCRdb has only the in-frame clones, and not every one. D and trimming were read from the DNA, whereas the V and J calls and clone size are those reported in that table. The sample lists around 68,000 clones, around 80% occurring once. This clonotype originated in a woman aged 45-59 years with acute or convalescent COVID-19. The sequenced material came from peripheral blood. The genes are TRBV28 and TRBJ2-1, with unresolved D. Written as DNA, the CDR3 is TGTGCCAGCAGTCCTTACAATGAGCAGTTCTTC. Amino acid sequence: CASSPYNEQFF.